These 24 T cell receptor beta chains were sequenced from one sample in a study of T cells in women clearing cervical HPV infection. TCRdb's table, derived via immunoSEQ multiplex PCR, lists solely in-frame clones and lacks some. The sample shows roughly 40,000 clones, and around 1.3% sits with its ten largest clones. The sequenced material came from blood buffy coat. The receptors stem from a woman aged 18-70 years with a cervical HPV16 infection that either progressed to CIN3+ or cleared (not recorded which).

The covered CDR3 bases are TGTGCCAGTAGACCCGGGGGAAGCACAGATACG. This gives the protein CASRPGGSTDT. The whole CDR3 is CASRPGGSTDTQYF. The J gene is TRBJ2-3, the V gene TRBV19, with D possibly TRBD2 on 6 matching bases. Read data end 3 residues before the CDR3 end; the end is taken from the germline J gene. Germline V gene sequence: CDR1 LNHDA, CDR2 SQIVND (reference sequence). The CDR3 is made up of 14 amino acids. Trimming left V 6 bases short and J 0 bases short, with 10 bases between.

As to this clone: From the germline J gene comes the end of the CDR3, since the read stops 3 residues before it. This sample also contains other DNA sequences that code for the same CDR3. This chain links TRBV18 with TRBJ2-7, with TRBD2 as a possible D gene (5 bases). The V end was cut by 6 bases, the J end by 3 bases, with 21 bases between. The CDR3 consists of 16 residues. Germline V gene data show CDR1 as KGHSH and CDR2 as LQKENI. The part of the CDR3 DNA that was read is TGTGCCAGCTCCCCCCCCGGGGTACACTCTCTCTACGAG. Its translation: CASSPPGVHSLYE. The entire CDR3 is CASSPPGVHSLYEQYF.

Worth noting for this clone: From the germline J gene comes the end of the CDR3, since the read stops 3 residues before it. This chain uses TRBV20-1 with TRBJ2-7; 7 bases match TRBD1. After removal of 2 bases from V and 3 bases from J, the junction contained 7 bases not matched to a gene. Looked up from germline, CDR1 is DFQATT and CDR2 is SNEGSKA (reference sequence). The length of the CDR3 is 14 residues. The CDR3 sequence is CSARKGDRVYEQYF. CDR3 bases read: TGCAGTGCTAGAAAAGGAGACAGGGTCTACGAG.

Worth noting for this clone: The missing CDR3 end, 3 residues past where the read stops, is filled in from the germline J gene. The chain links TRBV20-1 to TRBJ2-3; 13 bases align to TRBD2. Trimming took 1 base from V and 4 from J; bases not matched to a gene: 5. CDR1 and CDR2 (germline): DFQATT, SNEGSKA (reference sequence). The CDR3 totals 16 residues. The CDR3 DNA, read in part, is TGCAGTGCTAGAGGGACTAGCGGGAGTCAAGCAGATACG. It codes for CSARGTSGSQADT. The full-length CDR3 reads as CSARGTSGSQADTQYF.

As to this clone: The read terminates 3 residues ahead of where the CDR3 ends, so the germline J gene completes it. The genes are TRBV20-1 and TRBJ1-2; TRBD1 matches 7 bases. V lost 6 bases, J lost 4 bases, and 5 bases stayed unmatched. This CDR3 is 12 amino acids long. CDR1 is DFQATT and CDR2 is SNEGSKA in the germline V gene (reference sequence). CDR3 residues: CSAEGAVYGYTF. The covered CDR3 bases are TGCAGTGCCGAGGGGGCCGTCTATGGC.

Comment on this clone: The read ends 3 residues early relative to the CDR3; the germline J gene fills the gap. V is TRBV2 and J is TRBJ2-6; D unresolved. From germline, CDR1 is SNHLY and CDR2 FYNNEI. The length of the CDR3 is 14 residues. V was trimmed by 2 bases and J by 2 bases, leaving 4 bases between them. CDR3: CASSELAGANVLTF. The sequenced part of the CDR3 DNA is TGTGCCAGCAGTGAATTAGCTGGGGCCAACGTC.

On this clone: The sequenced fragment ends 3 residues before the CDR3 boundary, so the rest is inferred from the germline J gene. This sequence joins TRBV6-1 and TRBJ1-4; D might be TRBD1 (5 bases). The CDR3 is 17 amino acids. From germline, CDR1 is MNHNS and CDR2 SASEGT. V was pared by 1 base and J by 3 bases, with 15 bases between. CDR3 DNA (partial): TGTGCCAGCAGTGAAGTGGGGGGGAGTGCCGCTAATGAAAAA. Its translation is CASSEVGGSAANEK. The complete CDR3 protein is CASSEVGGSAANEKLFF.

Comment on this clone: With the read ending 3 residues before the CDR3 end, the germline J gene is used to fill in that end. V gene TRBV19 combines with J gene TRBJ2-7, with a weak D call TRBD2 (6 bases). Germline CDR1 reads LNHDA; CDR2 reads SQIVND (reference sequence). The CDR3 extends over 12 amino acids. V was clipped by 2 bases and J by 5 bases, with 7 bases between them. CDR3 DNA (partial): TGTGCCAGTAGTATATGGGGGGACGAG. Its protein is CASSIWGDE. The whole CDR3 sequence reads CASSIWGDEQYF.

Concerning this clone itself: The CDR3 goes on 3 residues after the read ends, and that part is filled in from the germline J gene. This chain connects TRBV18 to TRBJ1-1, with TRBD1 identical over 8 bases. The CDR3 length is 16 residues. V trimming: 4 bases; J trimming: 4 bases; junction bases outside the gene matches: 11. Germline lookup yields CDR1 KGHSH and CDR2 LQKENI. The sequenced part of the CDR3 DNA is TGTGCCAGCTCACGACAGTTCGCAGGACAGGGCACTGAA. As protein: CASSRQFAGQGTE. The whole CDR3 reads CASSRQFAGQGTEAFF.

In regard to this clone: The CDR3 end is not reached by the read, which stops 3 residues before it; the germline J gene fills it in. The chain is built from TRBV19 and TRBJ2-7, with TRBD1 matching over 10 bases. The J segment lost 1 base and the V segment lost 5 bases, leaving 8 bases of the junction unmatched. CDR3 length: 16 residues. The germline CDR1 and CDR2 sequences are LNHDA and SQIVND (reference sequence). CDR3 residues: CASSAAGTGASYEQYF. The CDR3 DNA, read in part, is TGTGCCAGTAGTGCCGCCGGGACAGGGGCTTCCTACGAG.

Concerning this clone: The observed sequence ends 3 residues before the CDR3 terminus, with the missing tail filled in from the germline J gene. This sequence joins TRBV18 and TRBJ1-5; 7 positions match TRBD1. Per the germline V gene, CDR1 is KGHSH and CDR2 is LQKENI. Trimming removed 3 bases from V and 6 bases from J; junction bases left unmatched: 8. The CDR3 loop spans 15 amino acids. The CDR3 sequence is CASSPPGQVAQPQHF. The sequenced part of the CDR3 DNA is TGTGCCAGCTCACCTCCCGGACAGGTAGCTCAGCCC.

The CDR3 DNA, read in part, is TGTGCCAGTAGTGCCCGGACAGGGACGGTAAACGAG. This translates into CASSARTGTVNE. The CDR3 reads in full as CASSARTGTVNEQYF. The chain couples TRBV19 to TRBJ2-7; TRBD1 matches at 8 bases. Sequencing ends 3 residues short of the CDR3 end; the germline J gene provides the rest. The CDR3 extends over 15 amino acids. Germline values: CDR1 LNHDA, CDR2 SQIVND (reference sequence). The V segment lost 5 bases and the J segment 5 bases; nucleotides outside the gene matches: 11. Drawing the rest from reference TRBV19 and TRBJ2-7, the complete variable domain is DGGITQSPKYLFRKEGQNVTLSCEQNLNHDAMYWYRQDPGQGLRLIYYSQIVNDFQKGDIAEGYSVSREKKESFPLTVTSAQKNPTAFYLCASSARTGTVNEQYFGPGTRLTVT.

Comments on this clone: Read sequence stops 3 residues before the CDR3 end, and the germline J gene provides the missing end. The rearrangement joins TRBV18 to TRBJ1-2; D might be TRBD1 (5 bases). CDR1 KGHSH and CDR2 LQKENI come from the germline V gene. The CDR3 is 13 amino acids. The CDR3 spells CASSPSGLYDYTF. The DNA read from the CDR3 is TGTGCCAGCTCACCATCAGGGCTCTACGAC.

CDR3 protein: CASSLRDFSTDTQYF. CDR3 DNA (partial): TGTGCCAGCAGTCTACGGGACTTTTCCACAGATACG. The chain joins TRBV28 to TRBJ2-3; D is perhaps TRBD2 (6 bases). The read terminates 3 residues before the CDR3 end, so the remaining end is supplied by the germline J gene. CDR3 length: 15 amino acids. Trimming took off 5 bases at V and 2 bases at J, with 14 bases between the two ends. CDR1 is MDHEN, CDR2 SYDVKM, per germline.

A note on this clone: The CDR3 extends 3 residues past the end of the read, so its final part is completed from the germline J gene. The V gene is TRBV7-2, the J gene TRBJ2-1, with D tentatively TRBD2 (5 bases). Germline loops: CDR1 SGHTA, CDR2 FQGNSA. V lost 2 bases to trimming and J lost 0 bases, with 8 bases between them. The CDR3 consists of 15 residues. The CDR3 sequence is CASSLPGSSYNEQFF. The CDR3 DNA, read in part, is TGTGCCAGCAGCTTACCGGGGAGCTCCTACAATGAG.

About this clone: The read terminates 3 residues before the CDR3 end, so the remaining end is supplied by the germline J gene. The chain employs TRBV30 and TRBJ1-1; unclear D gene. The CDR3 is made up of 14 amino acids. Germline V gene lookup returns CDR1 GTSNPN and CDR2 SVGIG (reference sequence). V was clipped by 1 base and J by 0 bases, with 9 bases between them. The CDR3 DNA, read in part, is TGTGCCTGGAGTGGTGTACGGTTGAACACTGAA. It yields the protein CAWSGVRLNTE. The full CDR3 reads CAWSGVRLNTEAFF.

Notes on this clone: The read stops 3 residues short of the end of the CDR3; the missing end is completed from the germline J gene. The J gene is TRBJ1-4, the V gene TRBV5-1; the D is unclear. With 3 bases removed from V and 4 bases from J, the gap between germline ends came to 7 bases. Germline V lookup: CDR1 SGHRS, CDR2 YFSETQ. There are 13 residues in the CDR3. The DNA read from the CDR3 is TGCGCCAGCAGCTGGGCCTTTAATGAAAAA. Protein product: CASSWAFNEK. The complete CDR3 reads CASSWAFNEKLFF.

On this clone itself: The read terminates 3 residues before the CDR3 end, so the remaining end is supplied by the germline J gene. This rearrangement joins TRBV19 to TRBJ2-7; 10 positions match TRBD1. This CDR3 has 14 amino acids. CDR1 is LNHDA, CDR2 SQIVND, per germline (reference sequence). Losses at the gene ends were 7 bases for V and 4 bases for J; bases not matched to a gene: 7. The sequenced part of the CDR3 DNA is TGTGCCAGTAAAAAGGGACAGGGGCTTTACGAG. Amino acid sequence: CASKKGQGLYE. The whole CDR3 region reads CASKKGQGLYEQYF.

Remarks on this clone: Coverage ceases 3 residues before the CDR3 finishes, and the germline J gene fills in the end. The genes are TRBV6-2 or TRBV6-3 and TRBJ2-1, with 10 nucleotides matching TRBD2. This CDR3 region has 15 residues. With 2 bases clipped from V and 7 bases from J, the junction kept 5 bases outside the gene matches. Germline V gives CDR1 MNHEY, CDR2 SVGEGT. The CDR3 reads CASSYPTSGMNEQFF. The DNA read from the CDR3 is TGTGCCAGCAGTTACCCAACTAGCGGGATGAATGAG.

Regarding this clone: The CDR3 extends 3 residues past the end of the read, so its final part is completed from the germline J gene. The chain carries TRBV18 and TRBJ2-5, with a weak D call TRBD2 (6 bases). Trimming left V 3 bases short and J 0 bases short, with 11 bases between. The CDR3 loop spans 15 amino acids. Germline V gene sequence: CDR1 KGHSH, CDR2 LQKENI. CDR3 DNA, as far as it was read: TGTGCCAGCTCACCGGGACTCGTGTACCAAGAGACC. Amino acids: CASSPGLVYQET. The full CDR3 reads CASSPGLVYQETQYF.

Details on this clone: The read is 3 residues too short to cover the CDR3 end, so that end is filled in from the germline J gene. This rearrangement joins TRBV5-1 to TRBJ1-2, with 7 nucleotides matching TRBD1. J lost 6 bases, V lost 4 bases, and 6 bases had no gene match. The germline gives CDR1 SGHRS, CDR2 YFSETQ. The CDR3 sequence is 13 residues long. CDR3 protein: CASSMGQINGYTF. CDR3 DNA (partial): TGCGCCAGCAGCATGGGACAGATAAATGGC.

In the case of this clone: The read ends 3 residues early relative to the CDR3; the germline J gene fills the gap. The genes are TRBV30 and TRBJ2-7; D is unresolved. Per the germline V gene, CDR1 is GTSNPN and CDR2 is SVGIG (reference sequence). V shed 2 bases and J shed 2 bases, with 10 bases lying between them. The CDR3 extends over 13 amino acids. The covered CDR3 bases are TGTGCCTGGAGTCCCACAGTTACCTACGAG. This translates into CAWSPTVTYE. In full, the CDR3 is CAWSPTVTYEQYF.

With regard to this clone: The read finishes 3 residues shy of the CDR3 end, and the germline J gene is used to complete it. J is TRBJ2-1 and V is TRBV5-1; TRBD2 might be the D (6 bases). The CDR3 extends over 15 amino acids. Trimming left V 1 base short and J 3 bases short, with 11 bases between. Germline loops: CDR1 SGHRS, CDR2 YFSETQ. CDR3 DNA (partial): TGCGCCAGCAGCTTGCCAGGCGGGAACTACAATGAG. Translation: CASSLPGGNYNE. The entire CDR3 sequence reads CASSLPGGNYNEQFF.

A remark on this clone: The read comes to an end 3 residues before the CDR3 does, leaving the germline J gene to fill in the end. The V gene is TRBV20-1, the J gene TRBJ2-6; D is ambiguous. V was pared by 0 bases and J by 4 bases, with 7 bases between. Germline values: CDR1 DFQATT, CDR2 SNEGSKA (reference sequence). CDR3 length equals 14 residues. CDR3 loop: CSARDLAGANVLTF. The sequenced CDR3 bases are TGCAGTGCTAGAGATTTGGCCGGGGCCAACGTC.